The sequence of this T cell receptor (beta chain) was determined in a study of Graves' ophthalmopathy and Graves' hyperthyroidism. On the study more broadly: Specimen type is peripheral blood, obtained at initial diagnosis before any treatment.

This clonotype was recorded a few times. RNA transcripts were the source from which TCR beta CDR3 regions were amplified. HTBI primers were employed in first-round RT-PCR, then a second-round multiplex PCR followed. TCRdb re-analysed the multiplex PCR reads in MiXCR, keeping a single row per CDR3 protein. Among almost 750,000 distinct CDR3 sequences listed, 35% to 50% were seen once. This CDR3 contains 12 residues. The V gene's germline CDR1 is DFQATT and CDR2 SNEGSKA (reference sequence). Clinical symptoms, serum thyroxine, TRAb, thyroid ultrasound and orbital computed tomography were relied on for diagnosis. The PBMCs used were ones drawn from over 9.5 ml of fresh peripheral blood.

The sequence was obtained from an adult man with Graves' ophthalmopathy. Sample: peripheral blood. The chain recombines TRBV20-1 with TRBJ1-1, with D unresolved. CDR3: CGSGRQNTEAFF. The CDR3 bases are TGCGGGAGTGGGCGGCAGAACACTGAAGCTTTCTTT.